The sample holds a few counts of the clone carrying this TCR beta chain. Antigen: not known. This sample is drawn from a study of T cells after yellow fever vaccination. Whole-study context: SMART-Seq v4 Ultra Low Input prepared libraries from low-cell fractions.

TCRdb redid the calling of the 5' RACE reads with MiXCR, one entry per CDR3 protein. The sample has about 260,000 distinct CDR3 sequences, about an eighth seen once. The CDR3 sequence is 16 residues long. Trimming shortened V by 2 bases and J by 0 bases, and 12 bases separated the two germline ends. The germline CDR1 and CDR2 sequences are SGHKS and YYEKEE (reference sequence). Study-level points and caveats: Post-booster samples contained most primary-vaccination clones (approximately 95% CD4, about 85% CD8).

The source is a man aged 25 to 45 who received the YFV17D yellow fever vaccine. The specimen was CD4+ T cells sorted from PBMCs, collected 45 days after the yellow fever booster vaccination. The rearrangement links TRBV5-5 to TRBJ2-1, with a weak D call TRBD1 (5 bases). The CDR3 region is CASSFWERGSYNEQFF. CDR3 sequence (DNA): TGTGCCAGCAGCTTTTGGGAAAGGGGCTCCTACAATGAGCAGTTCTTC.